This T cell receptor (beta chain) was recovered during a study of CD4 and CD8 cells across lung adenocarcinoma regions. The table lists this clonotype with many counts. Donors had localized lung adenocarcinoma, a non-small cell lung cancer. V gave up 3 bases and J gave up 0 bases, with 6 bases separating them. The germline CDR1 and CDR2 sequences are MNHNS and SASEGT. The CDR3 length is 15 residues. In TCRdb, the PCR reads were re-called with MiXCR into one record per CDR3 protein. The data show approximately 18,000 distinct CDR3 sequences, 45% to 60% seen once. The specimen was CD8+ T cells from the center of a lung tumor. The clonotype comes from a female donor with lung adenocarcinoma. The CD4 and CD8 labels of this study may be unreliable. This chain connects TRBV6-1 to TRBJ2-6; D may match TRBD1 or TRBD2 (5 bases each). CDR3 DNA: TGTGCCAGCAGTGATGGGGGCTCTGGGGCCAACGTCCTGACTTTC. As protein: CASSDGGSGANVLTF.